Below are 3 T cell receptor beta chains sequenced from a single sample in a study of blood T cell repertoires in COVID-19. Sequenced by immunoSEQ multiplex PCR; TCRdb stores in-frame clones only, minus some. The sample lists around 120,000 clones, over 70% occurring once. Sequenced material: peripheral blood. The receptors were gathered from a man between 65 and 85 years old with acute or convalescent COVID-19.

J is TRBJ1-2 and V is TRBV7-9; 7 bases line up with TRBD1. The junction had 16 bases not matched to a gene; V was cut back by 8 bases and J by 4 bases. Germline V gene lookup returns CDR1 SEHNR and CDR2 FQNEAQ (reference sequence). CDR3 size: 16 residues. CDR3 in amino acids: CASFHSRGLTGYGYTF. The CDR3, as DNA: TGTGCCAGCTTTCACAGCAGGGGGTTGACCGGCTATGGCTACACCTTC.

The chain combines TRBV21-1 with TRBJ1-4; the listed D gene, TRBD1, was not tested against the DNA. TRBV21-1 counts as a pseudogene. The CDR3 extends over 15 amino acids. The CDR3 sequence: CASSAQGAPDEKLFF. CDR3 in DNA: TGTGCCAGCAGCGCCCAAGGGGCACCCGATGAAAAACTGTTTTTT.

This clone was seen only a few times. This chain uses TRBV15 with TRBJ2-1; 9 positions agree with TRBD2. The length of the CDR3 is 14 residues. V was clipped by 6 bases and J by 7 bases; unmatched bases: 7. CDR1 and CDR2 from the germline V gene are LNHNV and YYDKDF (reference sequence). This chain's CDR3 is CATREGLASNEQFF. The CDR3 DNA follows: TGTGCCACCAGGGAGGGACTAGCTTCGAATGAGCAGTTCTTC. Drawing the rest from reference TRBV15 and TRBJ2-1, the complete variable domain is DAMVIQNPRYQVTQFGKPVTLSCSQTLNHNVMYWYQQKSSQAPKLLFHYYDKDFNNEADTPDNFQSRRPNTSFCFLDIRSPGLGDTAMYLCATREGLASNEQFFGPGTRLTVL.